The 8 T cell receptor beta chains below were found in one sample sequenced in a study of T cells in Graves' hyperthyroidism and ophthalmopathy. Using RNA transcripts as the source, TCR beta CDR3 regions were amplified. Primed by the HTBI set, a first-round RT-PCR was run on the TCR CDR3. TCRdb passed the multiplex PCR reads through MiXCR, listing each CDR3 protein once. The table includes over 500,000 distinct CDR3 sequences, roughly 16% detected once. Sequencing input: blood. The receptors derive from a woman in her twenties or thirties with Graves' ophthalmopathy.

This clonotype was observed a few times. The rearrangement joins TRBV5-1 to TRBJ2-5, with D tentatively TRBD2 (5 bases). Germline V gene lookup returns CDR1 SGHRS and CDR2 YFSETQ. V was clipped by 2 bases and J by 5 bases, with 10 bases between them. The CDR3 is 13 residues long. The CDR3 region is CASSFGGPETQYF. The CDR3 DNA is TGCGCCAGCAGCTTTGGCGGGCCGGAGACCCAGTACTTC.

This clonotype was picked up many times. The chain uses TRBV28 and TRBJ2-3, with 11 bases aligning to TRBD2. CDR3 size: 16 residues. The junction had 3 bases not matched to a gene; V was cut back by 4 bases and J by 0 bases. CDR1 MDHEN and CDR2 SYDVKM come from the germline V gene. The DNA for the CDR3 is TGTGCCAGCAGTTCCCGGACTAGCGGGAGCACAGATACGCAGTATTTT. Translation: CASSSRTSGSTDTQYF.

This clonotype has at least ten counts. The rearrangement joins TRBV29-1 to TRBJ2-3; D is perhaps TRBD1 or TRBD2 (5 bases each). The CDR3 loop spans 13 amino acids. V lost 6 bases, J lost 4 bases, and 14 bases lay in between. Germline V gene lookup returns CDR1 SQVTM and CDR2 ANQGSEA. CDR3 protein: CSVGLQGADTQYF. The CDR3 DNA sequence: TGCAGCGTCGGACTCCAGGGAGCAGATACGCAGTATTTT.

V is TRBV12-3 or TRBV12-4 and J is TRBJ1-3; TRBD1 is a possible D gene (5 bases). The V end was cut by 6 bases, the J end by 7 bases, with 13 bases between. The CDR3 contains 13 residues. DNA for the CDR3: TGTGCCAGCAGCCAGAGCGGGGGGAACACCATATATTTT. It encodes CASSQSGGNTIYF.

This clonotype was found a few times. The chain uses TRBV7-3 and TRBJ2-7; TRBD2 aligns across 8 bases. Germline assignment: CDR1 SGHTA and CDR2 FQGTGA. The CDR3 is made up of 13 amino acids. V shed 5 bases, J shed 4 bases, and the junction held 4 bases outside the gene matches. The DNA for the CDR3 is TGTGCCAGCAGCCCGGGACTAGAGTACGAGCAGTACTTC. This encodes CASSPGLEYEQYF. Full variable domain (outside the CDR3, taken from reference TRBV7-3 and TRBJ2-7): GAGVSQTPSNKVTEKGKYVELRCDPISGHTALYWYRQSLGQGPEFLIYFQGTGAADDSGLPNDRFFAVRPEGSVSTLKIQRTERGDSAVYLCASSPGLEYEQYFGPGTRLTVT.

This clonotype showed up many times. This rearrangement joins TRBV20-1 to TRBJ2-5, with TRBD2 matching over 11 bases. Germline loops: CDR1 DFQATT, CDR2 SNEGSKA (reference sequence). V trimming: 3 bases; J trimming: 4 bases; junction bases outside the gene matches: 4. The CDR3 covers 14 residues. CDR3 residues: CSASTSGRGETQYF. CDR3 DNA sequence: TGCAGTGCTAGCACTAGCGGGAGAGGAGAGACCCAGTACTTC.

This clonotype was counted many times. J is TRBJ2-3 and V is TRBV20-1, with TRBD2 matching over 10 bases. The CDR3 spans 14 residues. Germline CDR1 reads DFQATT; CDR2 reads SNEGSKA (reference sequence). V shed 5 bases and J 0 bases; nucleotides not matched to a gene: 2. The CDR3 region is CSASSGGSTDTQYF. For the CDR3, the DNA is TGCAGTGCTTCTAGCGGGGGTAGCACAGATACGCAGTATTTT.

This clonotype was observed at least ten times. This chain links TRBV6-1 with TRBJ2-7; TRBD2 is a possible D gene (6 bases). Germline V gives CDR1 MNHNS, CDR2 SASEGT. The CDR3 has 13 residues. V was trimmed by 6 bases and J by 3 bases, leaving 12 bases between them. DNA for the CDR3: TGTGCCAGCAGCCCTCTGGGGGGCTACGAGCAGTACTTC. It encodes CASSPLGGYEQYF.